The 31 T cell receptor beta chains below come from one sample, sequenced in a study of graft-versus-host responses after intestinal transplantation. Sequenced by immunoSEQ multiplex PCR; TCRdb stores in-frame clones only, minus some. The repertoire holds fewer than 120,000 clones, 80% to 95% seen once, with 0.45% to 0.65% in the top ten. No cognate antigen is known for these TCRs. The specimen comprised unstimulated CD8+ T cells sorted from spleen or lymph node cells, sampled before intestinal transplant. These receptors were obtained from a human donor who received an intestinal transplant.

The V gene is TRBV28, the J gene TRBJ1-4, with D possibly matching TRBD1 (6 bases). There are 17 residues in the CDR3. Deletions cut 8 bases from V and 0 bases from J, with 19 bases between. The germline V gene has CDR1 MDHEN and CDR2 SYDVKM. CDR3 DNA sequence: TGTGCCAGCTACAAGGCCAGGACAGATGCAACTAATGAAAAACTGTTTTTT. Its translation is CASYKARTDATNEKLFF.

The gene calls are TRBV6-1 and TRBJ2-7; 9 bases line up with TRBD1. Germline CDR1 and CDR2: MNHNS and SASEGT. The ends lost 6 bases at V and 3 bases at J; junction bases unmatched: 9. This CDR3 region has 15 residues. The CDR3 is CASRVDRGRGYEQYF. The CDR3 DNA sequence: TGTGCCAGCAGGGTGGACAGGGGAAGGGGCTACGAGCAGTACTTC.

J is TRBJ1-2 and V is TRBV28; perhaps TRBD1 as D (5 bases). The CDR3 sequence is 15 residues long. Trimming took off 4 bases at V and 5 bases at J, with 17 bases between the two ends. The germline V gene encodes CDR1 MDHEN and CDR2 SYDVKM. CDR3 bases: TGTGCCAGCAGTTCCAACCGGGACGGCTTTTATGGCTACACCTTC. Translated, it gives CASSSNRDGFYGYTF.

The count of this clone is one. This chain connects TRBV5-1 to TRBJ2-5; D gene ambiguous. The tail of the sequence fits TRBJ2-7 better, so the J call may be wrong. Looked up from germline, CDR1 is SGHRS and CDR2 is YFSETQ. The CDR3 runs 13 residues. The CDR3 sequence: CASSAVPSYEQYF. The CDR3 DNA sequence: TGCGCCAGCAGCGCCGTGCCCTCCTACGAGCAGTACTTC.

The chain recombines TRBV5-4 with TRBJ2-1, with a possible D match to TRBD1 (5 bases). Trimming shortened V by 6 bases and J by 6 bases, and 19 bases separated the two germline ends. The CDR3 extends over 15 amino acids. Germline CDR1 and CDR2: SGHNT and YYREEE (reference sequence). In DNA, the CDR3 is TGTGCCAGCACCGATATAGTGACAGCGCTCAATGAGCAGTTCTTC. It is translated as CASTDIVTALNEQFF.

CDR3 in DNA: TGTGCCAGCAGCCCCTTGAACACTGAAGCTTTCTTT. Translation gives CASSPLNTEAFF. The chain links TRBV9 to TRBJ1-1; D uncertain. The germline V gene has CDR1 SGDLS and CDR2 YYNGEE. V dropped 4 bases and J dropped 0 bases, with 4 bases sitting between them. The length of the CDR3 is 12 residues.

The CDR3 is CASTNLTETYEQYF. DNA for the CDR3: TGTGCCAGCACCAACCTCACAGAGACCTACGAGCAGTACTTC. V and J are TRBV21-1 and TRBJ2-7; the table's D call, TRBD1, was not checked against the DNA. TRBV21-1 is annotated as a pseudogene. The CDR3 is 14 residues long.

V gene TRBV9 combines with J gene TRBJ2-1, with 10 nucleotides matching TRBD2. In germline, CDR1 is SGDLS, CDR2 YYNGEE. V was clipped by 3 bases and J by 7 bases; unmatched bases: 10. The CDR3 totals 16 residues. Here the CDR3 DNA reads TGTGCCAGCAGCGCCGGAGCGGGAGGGCCGCGGAATGAGCAGTTCTTC. It encodes CASSAGAGGPRNEQFF.

The V call is TRBV6-1, the J call TRBJ2-7; no firm D call. From germline, CDR1 is MNHNS and CDR2 SASEGT. The CDR3 contains 12 residues. Trimming took off 1 base at V and 5 bases at J, with 6 bases between the two ends. The CDR3 DNA reads TGTGCCAGCAGTGAAGTACGGAACGAGCAGTACTTC. Translation gives CASSEVRNEQYF.

V gene TRBV7-9 combines with J gene TRBJ1-2; TRBD1 aligns across 7 bases. V trimming: 5 bases; J trimming: 4 bases; junction bases outside the gene matches: 10. The germline CDR1 and CDR2 sequences are SEHNR and FQNEAQ (reference sequence). The CDR3 loop spans 15 amino acids. DNA of the CDR3: TGTGCCAGCAGCCTAGACAGGGAACCCATCTATGGCTACACCTTC. Its translation is CASSLDREPIYGYTF.

The CDR3 DNA reads TGTGCCAGCAGCTTAAAGAGCAATCAGCCCCAGCATTTT. As protein: CASSLKSNQPQHF. The V and J genes are TRBV13 and TRBJ1-5; no definite D call. V dropped 2 bases and J dropped 1 base, with 3 bases sitting between them. Germline CDR1 PRHDT, CDR2 FYEKMQ (reference sequence). This CDR3 has 13 amino acids. The variable domain in full, completed from reference TRBV13 and TRBJ1-5, reads AAGVIQSPRHLIKEKRETATLKCYPIPRHDTVYWYQQGPGQDPQFLISFYEKMQSDKGSIPDRFSAQQFSDYHSELNMSSLELGDSALYFCASSLKSNQPQHFGDGTRLSIL.

The chain employs TRBV28 and TRBJ2-3; TRBD1 is a possible D gene (5 bases). Germline assignment: CDR1 MDHEN and CDR2 SYDVKM. CDR3 length: 18 amino acids. The ends were cut back, 5 bases at V and 2 bases at J, with 23 bases in the middle. The CDR3 is CASSIPVIRVENTDTQYF. CDR3 nucleotides: TGTGCCAGCAGTATTCCCGTCATCAGGGTTGAGAACACAGATACGCAGTATTTT. Using reference TRBV28 and TRBJ2-3 for the parts outside the CDR3, the full variable domain is DVKVTQSSRYLVKRTGEKVFLECVQDMDHENMFWYRQDPGLGLRLIYFSYDVKMKEKGDIPEGYSVSREKKERFSLILESASTNQTSMYLCASSIPVIRVENTDTQYFGPGTRLTVL.

The gene calls are TRBV30 and TRBJ2-7; tentatively, D is TRBD1 or TRBD2 (6 bases each). This CDR3 has 13 residues. Trimming removed 0 bases from V and 5 bases from J, with 11 bases in between. CDR1 GTSNPN and CDR2 SVGIG come from the germline V gene (reference sequence). The CDR3 DNA is TGTGCCTGGAGTGTACGAAGGGGGGACGAGCAGTACTTC. Its protein product is CAWSVRRGDEQYF. The full variable domain, rest sourced from reference TRBV30 and TRBJ2-7, is SQTIHQWPATLVQPVGSPLSLECTVEGTSNPNLYWYRQAAGRGLQLLFYSVGIGQISSEVPQNLSASRPQDRQFILSSKKLLLSDSGFYLCAWSVRRGDEQYFGPGTRLTVT.

The chain links TRBV11-1 to TRBJ2-7; D remains unclear. This CDR3 region has 12 residues. CDR1 and CDR2 from the germline V gene are SGHAT and FQDESV (reference sequence). V was trimmed by 4 bases and J by 3 bases, leaving 7 bases between them. CDR3 protein: CASSSDNYEQYF. CDR3 nucleotide sequence: TGTGCCAGCAGCTCCGACAACTACGAGCAGTACTTC.

This sequence joins TRBV20-1 and TRBJ2-1; a possible D gene is TRBD2 (6 bases). V lost 6 bases and J lost 8, with 11 bases in between. The CDR3 length is 11 residues. Germline assignment: CDR1 DFQATT and CDR2 SNEGSKA (reference sequence). The CDR3 DNA follows: TGCAGTGCCAGGAGGGAGGATGAGCAGTTCTTC. Its translation is CSARREDEQFF.

The chain links TRBV7-9 to TRBJ2-7, with 13 positions matching TRBD2. This CDR3 has 17 amino acids. With V trimmed by 5 bases and J by 2 bases, 9 bases remained unmatched. The germline V gene encodes CDR1 SEHNR and CDR2 FQNEAQ (reference sequence). CDR3 residues: CASSPGLAGPTAYEQYF. For the CDR3, the DNA is TGTGCCAGCAGCCCGGGACTAGCGGGACCGACTGCCTACGAGCAGTACTTC.

On this clone: The same CDR3 is also encoded by other DNA sequences in this sample. CDR3 amino acids: CASSLSLLATDTQYF. CDR3 in DNA: TGTGCCAGCAGCCTAAGTTTACTAGCGACAGATACGCAGTATTTT. The chain combines TRBV7-2 with TRBJ2-3, with 7 bases matching TRBD2. Germline loops: CDR1 SGHTA, CDR2 FQGNSA. The CDR3 has 15 amino acids. V dropped 5 bases and J dropped 3; count of bases not matched to a gene: 8.

The chain recombines TRBV11-2 with TRBJ1-4, with D hard to call. Germline lookup yields CDR1 SGHAT and CDR2 FQNNGV. V lost 3 bases to trimming and J lost 15 bases, with 23 bases between them. CDR3 length: 15 amino acids. This CDR3 is CASSLLVRGMGRVFF. The CDR3 DNA follows: TGTGCCAGCAGCTTGCTAGTCCGGGGAATGGGTAGGGTGTTTTTT.

This chain links TRBV30 with TRBJ1-5; D remains ambiguous. The CDR3 spans 15 residues. Germline V gene sequence: CDR1 GTSNPN, CDR2 SVGIG (reference sequence). The V end lost 1 base, the J end lost 7 bases, and 17 bases lay between the germline ends. Here the CDR3 reads CAWSGSGLVGQPQHF. The CDR3 DNA sequence: TGTGCCTGGAGTGGGTCTGGTTTAGTAGGGCAGCCCCAGCATTTT.

The chain carries TRBV6-6 and TRBJ2-7; D gene uncertain. The CDR3 covers 14 residues. CDR1 and CDR2 (germline): MNHNY, SVGAGI (reference sequence). V dropped 0 bases and J dropped 0 bases, with 6 bases sitting between them. The CDR3 region is CASSYSGSSYEQYF. Written as DNA, the CDR3 is TGTGCCAGCAGTTACTCGGGCAGCTCCTACGAGCAGTACTTC.

The V and J genes are TRBV4-1 and TRBJ2-2; 10 bases map to TRBD2. The CDR3 runs to 18 residues. The germline V gene encodes CDR1 MGHRA and CDR2 YSYEKL. The V gene end was trimmed by 0 bases and the J gene end by 4 bases; junction bases not matched to a gene: 8. The CDR3 is CASSQERLLAGVTGELFF. Written as DNA, the CDR3 is TGCGCCAGCAGCCAAGAGAGGTTGCTAGCGGGAGTCACCGGGGAGCTGTTTTTT.

This chain links TRBV5-1 with TRBJ2-5; 8 bases agree with TRBD2. Germline trimming cut 2 bases from V and 5 bases from J; bases unmatched to any gene: 8. The CDR3 loop spans 15 amino acids. Germline CDR1 and CDR2: SGHRS and YFSETQ. In nucleotides, the CDR3 is TGCGCCAGCAGCTTCCTGGGACTAGAAGCTGAGACCCAGTACTTC. It yields the protein CASSFLGLEAETQYF.

In DNA form, the CDR3 reads TGCGCCAGCAGCCAAGGGCGGTCCTACAATGAGCAGTTCTTC. It yields the protein CASSQGRSYNEQFF. V gene TRBV4-1 combines with J gene TRBJ2-1, with unresolved D. V was clipped by 1 base and J by 1 base, with 5 bases between them. CDR3 length: 14 amino acids. CDR1 is MGHRA and CDR2 is YSYEKL in the germline V gene.

This chain uses TRBV7-3 with TRBJ1-1; a possible D gene is TRBD1 (5 bases). CDR3 length: 15 amino acids. Trimming stripped 5 bases from V and 0 bases from J, with 13 bases between. Germline loops: CDR1 SGHTA, CDR2 FQGTGA. The CDR3: CASSHGQGMNTEAFF. The CDR3 DNA sequence: TGTGCCAGCAGCCACGGGCAGGGAATGAACACTGAAGCTTTCTTT.

This chain uses TRBV27 with TRBJ1-5; a possible D gene is TRBD1 (5 bases). Deletions cut 2 bases from V and 4 bases from J, with 12 bases between. The CDR3 contains 15 residues. Germline assignment: CDR1 MNHEY and CDR2 SMNVEV (reference sequence). The CDR3 DNA follows: TGTGCCAGCAGTTTAAGGGGAAGGCGGAATCAGCCCCAGCATTTT. Translation: CASSLRGRRNQPQHF.

The chain couples TRBV29-1 to TRBJ2-5; 9 bases are a match to TRBD1. The length of the CDR3 is 14 residues. J lost 3 bases, V lost 2 bases, and 4 bases had no gene match. The V gene's germline CDR1 is SQVTM and CDR2 ANQGSEA. CDR3 DNA sequence: TGCAGCGTTGAACCCCGGACAGGGGAAGAGACCCAGTACTTC. It is translated as CSVEPRTGEETQYF. Full variable domain (rest looked up from reference TRBV29-1 and TRBJ2-5): SAVISQKPSRDICQRGTSLTIQCQVDSQVTMMFWYRQQPGQSLTLIATANQGSEATYESGFVIDKFPISRPNLTFSTLTVSNMSPEDSSIYLCSVEPRTGEETQYFGPGTRLLVL.

This chain uses TRBV20-1 with TRBJ1-1; D is undetermined. CDR1 DFQATT and CDR2 SNEGSKA come from the germline V gene (reference sequence). There are 11 residues in the CDR3. Between the trimmed V and J ends, which lost 3 bases and 2 bases, there was a span of 4 bases. CDR3 loop: CSASQNTEAFF. In DNA, the CDR3 is TGCAGTGCTAGTCAAAACACTGAAGCTTTCTTT.

The chain links TRBV9 to TRBJ1-1; no definite D call. The CDR3 is 15 residues long. Germline CDR1 and CDR2: SGDLS and YYNGEE. Trimming pared 0 bases from V and 4 bases from J, leaving 13 bases between. CDR3 sequence reads: CASSVGPGKGTEAFF. CDR3 coding DNA: TGTGCCAGCAGCGTAGGGCCAGGCAAGGGCACTGAAGCTTTCTTT.

The chain is built from TRBV6-1 and TRBJ1-2; TRBD1 might be the D (5 bases). Germline V CDR1 and CDR2: MNHNS, SASEGT. V gave up 2 bases and J gave up 0 bases, with 10 bases separating them. This CDR3 has 15 amino acids. In DNA form, the CDR3 reads TGTGCCAGCAGTGAACCGGCAGGGACTAACTATGGCTACACCTTC. It yields the protein CASSEPAGTNYGYTF.

This clone showed up just a few times. The V gene is TRBV7-9, the J gene TRBJ1-2; D is unresolved. Trimming removed 5 bases from V and 0 bases from J, with 13 bases in between. There are 15 residues in the CDR3. Germline assignment: CDR1 SEHNR and CDR2 FQNEAQ (reference sequence). The CDR3 sequence is CASSPRSRANYGYTF. The CDR3 DNA follows: TGTGCCAGCAGCCCGCGGAGTCGGGCTAACTATGGCTACACCTTC.

V and J are TRBV5-5 and TRBJ2-7; TRBD2 matches at 12 bases. CDR3 size: 18 residues. Germline CDR1 reads SGHKS; CDR2 reads YYEKEE (reference sequence). Unmatched junction bases numbered 13, after V lost 0 bases and J lost 6 bases. CDR3 in amino acids: CASSLVASGRVGTGEQYF. The CDR3 bases are TGTGCCAGCAGCTTGGTGGCTAGCGGGAGGGTTGGGACTGGCGAGCAGTACTTC.